Listed below are T cell receptor beta chains from one sample, sequenced in a study of CD8 T cells in ankylosing spondylitis. TCRdb re-derived calls from the 5' RACE reads in MiXCR, one entry per CDR3 protein. The profile shows 200,000 to 300,000 distinct CDR3 sequences, roughly a tenth of them singletons. The sequenced sample was blood, either unsorted or a sorted T cell fraction (not recorded which). These receptors all stem from a male donor with ankylosing spondylitis or in good health (not recorded which). Both conserved end residues are part of each CDR3. Fields, in order: V gene, J gene, clone size, D gene, CDR3 protein, CDR3 DNA. The D gene is left open where the match is weak. Size tells how often a clone was seen (once, few, many) or the class of an expanded clone, and some rows leave it out.

TRBV5-1	TRBJ1-1	many	TRBD1	CASSIVTGVEAFF	TGCGCCAGCAGCATCGTGACAGGGGTTGAAGCTTTCTTT
TRBV5-1	TRBJ1-2	many	.	CASSGEGYGYTF	TGCGCCAGCAGCGGGGAAGGTTATGGCTACACCTTC
TRBV5-1	TRBJ2-7	many	TRBD2	CASSLEAGVYEQYF	TGCGCCAGCAGCTTGGAGGCGGGGGTCTACGAGCAGTACTTC
TRBV24-1	TRBJ2-1	many	.	CATSQESFYEQFF	TGTGCCACCAGTCAGGAGTCATTCTATGAGCAGTTCTTC
TRBV15	TRBJ2-7	many	TRBD1	CATSRGAGTGFNEQYF	TGTGCCACCAGCAGAGGAGCCGGGACAGGGTTCAACGAGCAGTACTTC
TRBV6-1	TRBJ2-5	many	.	CASSARNAGRETQYF	TGTGCCAGCAGCGCCAGAAATGCAGGGAGAGAGACCCAGTACTTC
TRBV5-1	TRBJ2-5	.	.	CASSLTVGETQYF	TGCGCCAGCAGCCTAACAGTGGGAGAGACCCAGTACTTC
TRBV5-1	TRBJ2-5	.	.	CASSPGRGGNQETQYF	TGCGCCAGCAGCCCAGGAAGGGGGGGGAACCAAGAGACCCAGTACTTC
TRBV4-1	TRBJ2-3	many	.	CASSRGSGGPSTDTQYF	TGCGCCAGCAGCCGGGGGTCGGGTGGTCCTAGCACAGATACGCAGTATTTT
TRBV12-3/TRBV12-4	TRBJ1-2	once	.	CASYLRGDYGYTF	TGTGCCAGCTATCTTAGGGGAGACTATGGCTACACCTTC
TRBV12-3/TRBV12-4	TRBJ1-2	many	.	CASSLSQGNYGYTF	TGTGCCAGCAGTTTAAGTCAGGGGAACTATGGCTACACCTTC
TRBV25-1	TRBJ2-1	many	TRBD1	CASSNRGKGYNEQFF	TGTGCCAGCAGCAACAGGGGGAAAGGGTACAATGAGCAGTTCTTC
TRBV7-6	TRBJ2-3	many	.	CASSLDRGKGATQYF	TGTGCCAGCAGCTTGGACCGAGGGAAGGGAGCTACGCAGTATTTT
TRBV11-1	TRBJ2-1	many	TRBD2	CASSFRLAGGNEQFF	TGTGCCAGCAGCTTCCGACTAGCGGGGGGGAATGAGCAGTTCTTC
TRBV6-5	TRBJ2-1	many	.	CASSYSKVGGSNNEQFF	TGTGCCAGCAGTTACTCGAAAGTGGGCGGAAGTAATAATGAGCAGTTCTTC
TRBV5-1	TRBJ2-7	many	TRBD1	CASSLRTGREQYF	TGCGCCAGCAGCCTACGGACAGGGCGCGAGCAGTACTTC
TRBV7-2	TRBJ2-1	few	TRBD2	CASSLRREGREQFF	TGTGCCAGCAGCTTAAGGCGGGAGGGCCGTGAGCAGTTCTTC
TRBV5-1	TRBJ2-7	many	.	CASSRNQDTRYEQYF	TGCGCCAGCAGCAGGAACCAAGACACCCGCTACGAGCAGTACTTC
TRBV29-1	TRBJ1-2	many	.	CSVDRQDYGYTF	TGCAGCGTTGACAGACAAGACTATGGCTACACCTTC
TRBV12-3/TRBV12-4	TRBJ1-2	.	.	CASSRHGNSGYTF	TGTGCCAGCAGTCGACACGGAAACTCTGGCTACACCTTC
TRBV12-3/TRBV12-4	TRBJ1-5	many	TRBD1	CASSIYRGIAMQPQHF	TGTGCCAGCAGTATATACAGGGGGATAGCGATGCAGCCCCAGCATTTT
TRBV5-5	TRBJ1-2	many	.	CASSLLGPNYGYTF	TGTGCCAGCAGCTTGTTGGGACCGAACTATGGCTACACCTTC
TRBV5-6	TRBJ2-3	few	.	CASSSPGDGADTQYF	TGTGCCAGCAGCTCCCCCGGGGATGGGGCAGATACGCAGTATTTT
TRBV7-9	TRBJ1-3	.	.	CASSLVGVTGNTIYF	TGTGCCAGCAGCTTAGTGGGGGTCACTGGAAACACCATATATTTT
TRBV24-1	TRBJ1-5	many	.	CATSDRGQYQPQHF	TGTGCCACCAGTGATCGAGGGCAGTATCAGCCCCAGCATTTT
TRBV11-2	TRBJ2-1	many	TRBD2	CASSSPRTSGEQQFF	TGTGCCAGCAGCTCCCCCCGGACTAGCGGGGAACAGCAGTTCTTC
TRBV11-2	TRBJ2-2	few	.	CASSLDVVFGELFF	TGTGCCAGCAGCTTAGATGTGGTCTTCGGGGAGCTGTTTTTT
TRBV20-1	TRBJ1-5	many	.	CSARPPNQPQHF	TGCAGTGCTAGGCCCCCCAATCAGCCCCAGCATTTT
TRBV29-1	TRBJ2-7	.	.	CSVEGGPSFAEQYF	TGCAGCGTTGAAGGGGGACCCTCATTTGCCGAGCAGTACTTC
TRBV21-1	TRBJ2-5	few	.	CASLWINWYQETQYF	TGTGCCAGCCTTTGGATTAATTGGTACCAAGAGACCCAGTACTTC
TRBV12-3/TRBV12-4	TRBJ1-3	many	.	CASSDGSSGNTIYF	TGTGCCAGCAGTGACGGGTCCTCTGGAAACACCATATATTTT
TRBV21-1	TRBJ1-1	many	.	CASSPRTGENTEAFF	TGTGCCAGCAGCCCTCGGACAGGAGAAAACACTGAAGCTTTCTTT
TRBV18	TRBJ2-7	many	.	CASSPRDFGRQYF	TGTGCCAGCTCACCCCGGGACTTTGGAAGGCAGTACTTC
TRBV30	TRBJ2-3	many	.	CAWSRKGTDTQYF	TGTGCCTGGAGTAGGAAGGGCACAGATACGCAGTATTTT
TRBV29-1	TRBJ2-7	many	.	CSVRGKGEQYF	TGCAGCGTTCGAGGGAAGGGCGAGCAGTACTTC
TRBV25-1	TRBJ1-1	many	.	CASSQSFEGTEAFF	TGTGCCAGCAGTCAAAGCTTTGAGGGCACTGAAGCTTTCTTT
TRBV7-9	TRBJ2-4	few	TRBD1	CASSQGTGVNIQYF	TGTGCCAGCAGCCAAGGGACAGGGGTAAACATTCAGTACTTC
TRBV30	TRBJ1-2	many	.	CAWSVPGGHGYTF	TGTGCCTGGAGTGTTCCTGGGGGCCATGGCTACACCTTC
TRBV20-1	TRBJ2-1	many	TRBD2	CSARLTAGVFEGEQFF	TGCAGTGCTAGACTAACAGCGGGAGTATTTGAGGGTGAGCAGTTCTTC
TRBV29-1	TRBJ2-3	many	.	CSVWGGTDTQYF	TGCAGCGTTTGGGGGGGCACAGATACGCAGTATTTT
TRBV18	TRBJ1-4	few	TRBD1	CASSPDGQGATNEKLFF	TGTGCCAGCTCACCAGACGGACAGGGCGCGACTAATGAAAAACTGTTTTTT